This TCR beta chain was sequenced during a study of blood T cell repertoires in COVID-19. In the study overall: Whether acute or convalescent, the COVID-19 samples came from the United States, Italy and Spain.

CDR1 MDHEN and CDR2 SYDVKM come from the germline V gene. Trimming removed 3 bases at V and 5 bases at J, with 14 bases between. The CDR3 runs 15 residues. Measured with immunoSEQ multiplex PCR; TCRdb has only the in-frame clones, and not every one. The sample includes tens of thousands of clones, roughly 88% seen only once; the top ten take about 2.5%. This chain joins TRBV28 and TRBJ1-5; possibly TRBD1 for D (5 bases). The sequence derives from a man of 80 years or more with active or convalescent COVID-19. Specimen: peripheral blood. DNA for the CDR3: TGTGCCAGCAGTTTGGGCGGGGGTACTTATCAGCCCCAGCATTTT. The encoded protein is CASSLGGGTYQPQHF. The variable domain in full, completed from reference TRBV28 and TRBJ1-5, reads DVKVTQSSRYLVKRTGEKVFLECVQDMDHENMFWYRQDPGLGLRLIYFSYDVKMKEKGDIPEGYSVSREKKERFSLILESASTNQTSMYLCASSLGGGTYQPQHFGDGTRLSIL.